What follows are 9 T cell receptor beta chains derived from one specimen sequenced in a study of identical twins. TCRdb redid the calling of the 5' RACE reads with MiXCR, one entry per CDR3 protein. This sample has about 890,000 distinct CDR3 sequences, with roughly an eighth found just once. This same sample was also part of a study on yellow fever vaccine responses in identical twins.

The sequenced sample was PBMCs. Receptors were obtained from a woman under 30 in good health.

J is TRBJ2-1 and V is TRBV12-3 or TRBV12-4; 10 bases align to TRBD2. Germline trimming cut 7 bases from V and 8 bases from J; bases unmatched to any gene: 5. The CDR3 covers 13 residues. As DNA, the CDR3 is TGTGCCAGCAAGCGGGAGGGCCCCGATGAGCAGTTCTTC. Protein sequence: CASKREGPDEQFF.

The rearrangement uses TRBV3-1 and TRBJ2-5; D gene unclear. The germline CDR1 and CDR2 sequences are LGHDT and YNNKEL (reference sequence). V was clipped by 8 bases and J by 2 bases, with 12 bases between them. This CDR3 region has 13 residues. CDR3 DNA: TGTGCCAGCCGCACAAGTTATCAAGAGACCCAGTACTTC. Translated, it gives CASRTSYQETQYF.

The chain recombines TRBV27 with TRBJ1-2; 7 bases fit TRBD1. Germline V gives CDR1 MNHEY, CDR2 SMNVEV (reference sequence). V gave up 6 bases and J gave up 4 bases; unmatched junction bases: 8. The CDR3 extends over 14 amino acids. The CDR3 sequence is CASRSGGPGYGYTF. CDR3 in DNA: TGTGCCAGCAGGTCAGGGGGGCCGGGCTATGGCTACACCTTC.

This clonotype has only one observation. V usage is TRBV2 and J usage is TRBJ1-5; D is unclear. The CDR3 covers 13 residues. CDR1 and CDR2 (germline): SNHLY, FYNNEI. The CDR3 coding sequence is TGTGCGGCCGCCTCAGAACCCAATCAGCCCCAGCATTTT. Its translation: CAAASEPNQPQHF.

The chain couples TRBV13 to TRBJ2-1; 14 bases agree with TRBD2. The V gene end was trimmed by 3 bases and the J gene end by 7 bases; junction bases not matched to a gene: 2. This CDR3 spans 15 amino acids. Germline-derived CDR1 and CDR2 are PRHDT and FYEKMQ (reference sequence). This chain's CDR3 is CASSFGTSGSNEQFF. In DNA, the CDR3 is TGTGCCAGCAGCTTTGGGACTAGCGGGAGTAATGAGCAGTTCTTC.

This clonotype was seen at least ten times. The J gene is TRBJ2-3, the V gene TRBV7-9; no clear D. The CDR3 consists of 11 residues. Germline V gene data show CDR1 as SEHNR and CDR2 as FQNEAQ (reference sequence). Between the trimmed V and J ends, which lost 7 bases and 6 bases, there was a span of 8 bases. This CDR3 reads CASTAGDTQYF. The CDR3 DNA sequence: TGTGCCAGCACCGCTGGGGATACGCAGTATTTT.

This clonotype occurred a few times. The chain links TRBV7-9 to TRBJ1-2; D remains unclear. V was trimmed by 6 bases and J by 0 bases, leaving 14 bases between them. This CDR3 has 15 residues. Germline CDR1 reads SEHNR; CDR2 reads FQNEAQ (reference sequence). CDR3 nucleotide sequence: TGTGCCAGCAGACCCGGACCCGAGGCTAACTATGGCTACACCTTC. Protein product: CASRPGPEANYGYTF.

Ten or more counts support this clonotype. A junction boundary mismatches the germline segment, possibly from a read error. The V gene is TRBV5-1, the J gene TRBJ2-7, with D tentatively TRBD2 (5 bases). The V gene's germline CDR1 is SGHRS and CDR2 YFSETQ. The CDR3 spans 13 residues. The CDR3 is CASSLSGTYEQYF. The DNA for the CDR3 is TGTGCCAGCAGTTTAAGCGGCACCTACGAGCAGTACTTC.

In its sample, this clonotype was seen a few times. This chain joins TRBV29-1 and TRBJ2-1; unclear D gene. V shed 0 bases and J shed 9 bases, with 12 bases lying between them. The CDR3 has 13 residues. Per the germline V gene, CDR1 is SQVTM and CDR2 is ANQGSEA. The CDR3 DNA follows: TGCAGCGTTGAAGATTATGTCCCAGTTGAGCAGTTCTTC. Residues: CSVEDYVPVEQFF.